This TCR beta chain appears in the sequencing data of a study of blood T cell repertoires in COVID-19. Study information: Spain, Italy and the United States supplied samples that represented acute and convalescent COVID-19. T cells, B-cell-depleted T cells, or PBMCs provided the cDNA or gDNA that served as material.

The CDR3 runs 15 residues. In germline, CDR1 is MNHNY, CDR2 SVGAGI (reference sequence). The V segment lost 6 bases and the J segment 2 bases; nucleotides outside the gene matches: 9. Per the original data handling: The assay estimated nucleated cells by amplifying reference gene primers. The protocol was immunoSEQ multiplex PCR, while the TCRdb copy is restricted to in-frame clones and leaves out a portion. Clone size and V and J calls were adopted from that table, with D and trimming inferred from the DNA. The table has around 310,000 clones, about 91% seen once. The V and J genes are TRBV6-6 and TRBJ1-1, with 7 bases aligning to TRBD1. Sequencing input: peripheral blood. The receptor's source is a woman aged 55-69 years with acute or convalescent COVID-19. The CDR3 protein is CASSPANRGNTEAFF. As DNA, the CDR3 is TGTGCCAGCAGCCCTGCAAACAGGGGCAACACTGAAGCTTTCTTT.